The clone carrying this TCR beta chain appeared once. Its target is unknown. The data originate from a study of T cells in Graves' hyperthyroidism and ophthalmopathy. Study-level findings and limits: Expanded thyroid clonotypes (above 0.001) were mostly also found in blood.

V lost 4 bases to trimming and J lost 7 bases; unmatched junction nucleotides: 6. CDR3 size: 16 residues. Germline V lookup: CDR1 SEHNR, CDR2 FQNEAQ (reference sequence). There were TCR beta CDR3 regions amplified from RNA transcripts. When the TCR CDR3 underwent first-round RT-PCR, the HTBI primer set was used. TCRdb re-called the multiplex PCR reads through MiXCR, storing one row per CDR3 protein. This sample has hundreds of thousands of distinct CDR3 sequences, with nearly 20% found just once. The sample was blood. This TCR came from a man aged 40-49 years with Graves' ophthalmopathy. The chain uses TRBV7-9 and TRBJ2-1; TRBD2 matches 14 bases. CDR3: CASSSRGLAGVNEQFF. In nucleotides, the CDR3 is TGTGCCAGCAGCTCTAGGGGACTAGCGGGAGTTAATGAGCAGTTCTTC.